This T cell receptor beta chain was observed in a study of blood T cells in healthy people across ages. The J segment lost 1 base and the V segment lost 6 bases, leaving 4 bases of the junction unmatched. The CDR3 runs to 15 residues. Germline V gene lookup returns CDR1 LNHDA and CDR2 SQIVND (reference sequence). A second PCR of about 7 to 12 cycles used a sample-barcoded 5' primer and a J-beta primer mix. From the 5' RACE reads, TCRdb called clonotypes with MiXCR, one entry per CDR3 protein. Here the sample spans around 970,000 distinct CDR3 sequences, about 53% being singletons. Study findings and constraints: Researchers deemed the diversity estimates from one million T cells underestimates. Possibly, changes in expanded clonotypes were confounded because donor CMV status was unknown.

About this clonotype: Its antigen is not known.

The sample taken for sequencing was blood. The TCR originated in a woman aged 60-75 years in good health. The V call is TRBV19, the J call TRBJ1-5; 9 bases align to TRBD1. The CDR3 here is CASRDRGSSNQPQHF. Here the CDR3 DNA reads TGTGCCAGTAGAGACAGGGGGTCGAGCAATCAGCCCCAGCATTTT.